These 5 T cell receptor beta chains came from one sample sequenced in a study of T cell responses to AZD1222 COVID-19 vaccine. Assay used: immunoSEQ multiplex PCR; TCRdb lists only in-frame clones, some missing. The table shows about 130,000 clones, with 80% to 95% occurring only once. Sequenced here: peripheral blood, sampled 28 days after the second AZD1222 dose. Receptor source: an adult who received the AZD1222 COVID-19 vaccine.

The chain has TRBV29-1 and TRBJ1-5; 9 bases fit TRBD1. V trimming: 3 bases; J trimming: 7 bases; junction bases outside the gene matches: 4. Germline assignment: CDR1 SQVTM and CDR2 ANQGSEA. The CDR3 extends over 13 amino acids. The DNA of the CDR3 is TGCAGCGTTGAGACAGGGGGAGACCAGCCCCAGCATTTT. This translates into CSVETGGDQPQHF.

The V gene is TRBV7-8, the J gene TRBJ1-1; D possibly corresponds to TRBD1 (5 bases). The CDR3 contains 15 residues. V was shortened by 5 bases and J by 2 bases, with 15 bases between the two germline ends. Germline V gene data show CDR1 as SGHVS and CDR2 as FQNEAQ. CDR3 nucleotide sequence: TGTGCCAGCAGCCGAGGGGTGACACCTAACACTGAAGCTTTCTTT. It encodes CASSRGVTPNTEAFF.

The V call is TRBV4-3, the J call TRBJ1-1; 9 bases match TRBD1. CDR3 length: 18 amino acids. The V gene end was trimmed by 1 base and the J gene end by 3 bases; junction bases not matched to a gene: 12. CDR1 and CDR2 from the germline V gene are LGHNA and YSLEER. The CDR3 DNA is TGCGCCAGCAGCCAAGGTCCCGCTTGGGACAGGGCGGACACTGAAGCTTTCTTT. It codes for CASSQGPAWDRADTEAFF.

This sequence joins TRBV2 and TRBJ1-1; 8 nucleotides agree with TRBD1. Germline assignment: CDR1 SNHLY and CDR2 FYNNEI. The CDR3 loop spans 12 amino acids. The trim removed 9 bases at V and 6 bases at J, leaving 6 bases unmatched. The CDR3 coding sequence is TGTGCCAGTAAAGACAGGGGCGCTGAAGCTTTCTTT. This sequence encodes CASKDRGAEAFF.

CDR3 bases: TGTGCCAGCAGCCAAGAAACCCCAGGGGCGGGAGGCTACAATGAGCAGTTCTTC. The encoded protein is CASSQETPGAGGYNEQFF. The chain employs TRBV14 and TRBJ2-1; 8 bases line up with TRBD2. V trimming: 0 bases; J trimming: 3 bases; junction bases outside the gene matches: 10. The CDR3 is made up of 18 amino acids. Germline lookup yields CDR1 SGHDN and CDR2 FVKESK.